This TCR beta chain was identified in a study of spatial heterogeneity in lung cancer. Time point given: sample taken at primary tumor resection. There are many counts of this clonotype. Trimming removed 6 bases at V and 1 base at J, with 10 bases between. The CDR3 has 14 residues. Looked up from germline, CDR1 is KGHDR and CDR2 is SFDVKD. TCRdb re-called the 5' RACE reads with MiXCR, one entry per CDR3 protein. In the table there are about 38,000 distinct CDR3 sequences, around 7.5% of which are singletons. This receptor was obtained from a male donor with early-stage non-small cell lung cancer. Source: PBMCs, taken at surgery. The J gene is TRBJ2-3, the V gene TRBV24-1; no firm D call. The CDR3 reads CATSTHQGTDTQYF. DNA of the CDR3: TGTGCCACCAGTACCCACCAGGGCACAGATACGCAGTATTTT.